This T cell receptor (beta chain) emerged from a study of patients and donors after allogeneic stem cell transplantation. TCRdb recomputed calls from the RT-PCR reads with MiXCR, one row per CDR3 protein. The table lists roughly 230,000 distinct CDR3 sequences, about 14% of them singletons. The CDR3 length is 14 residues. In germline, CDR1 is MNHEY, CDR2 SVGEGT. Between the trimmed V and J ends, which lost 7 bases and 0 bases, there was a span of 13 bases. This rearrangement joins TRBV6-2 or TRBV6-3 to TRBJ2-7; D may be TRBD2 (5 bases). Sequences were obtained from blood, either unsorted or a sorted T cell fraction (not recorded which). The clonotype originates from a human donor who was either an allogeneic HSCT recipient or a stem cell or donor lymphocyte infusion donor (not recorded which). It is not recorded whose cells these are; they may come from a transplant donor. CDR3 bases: TGTGCCAGCACCCGAGAGGGAAGCTCCTACGAGCAGTACTTC. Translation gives CASTREGSSYEQYF.